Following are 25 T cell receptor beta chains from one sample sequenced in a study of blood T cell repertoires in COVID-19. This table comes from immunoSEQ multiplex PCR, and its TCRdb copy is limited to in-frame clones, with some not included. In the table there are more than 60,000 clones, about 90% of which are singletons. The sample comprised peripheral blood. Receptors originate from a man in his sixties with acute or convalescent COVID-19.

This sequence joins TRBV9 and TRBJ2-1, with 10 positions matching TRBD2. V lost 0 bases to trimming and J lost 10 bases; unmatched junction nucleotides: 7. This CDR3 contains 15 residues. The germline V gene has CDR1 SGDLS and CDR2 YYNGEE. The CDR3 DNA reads TGTGCCAGCAGCGTAGGGAGCGGGGGGGCCGAGGAGCAGTTCTTC. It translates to CASSVGSGGAEEQFF.

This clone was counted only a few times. As DNA, the CDR3 is TGTGCCAGCAGTGAAGATGGCAGGGGACGTGGCTACACCTTC. Amino acid sequence: CASSEDGRGRGYTF. The chain recombines TRBV2 with TRBJ1-2; D is possibly TRBD1 (6 bases). Germline V CDR1 and CDR2: SNHLY, FYNNEI. Trimming shortened V by 1 base and J by 7 bases, and 13 bases separated the two germline ends. This CDR3 comprises 14 residues.

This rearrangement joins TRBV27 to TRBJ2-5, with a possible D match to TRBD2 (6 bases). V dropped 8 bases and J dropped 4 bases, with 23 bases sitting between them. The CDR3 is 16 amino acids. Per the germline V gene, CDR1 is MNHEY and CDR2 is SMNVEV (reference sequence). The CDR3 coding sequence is TGTGCCAGCCGGCGATGGGGGACTGGGCAACGAGAGACCCAGTACTTC. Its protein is CASRRWGTGQRETQYF.

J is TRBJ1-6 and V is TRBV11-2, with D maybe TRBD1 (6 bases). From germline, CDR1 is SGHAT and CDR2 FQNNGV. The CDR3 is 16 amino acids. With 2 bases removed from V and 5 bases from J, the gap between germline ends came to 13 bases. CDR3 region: CASSLRRGRNNSPLHF. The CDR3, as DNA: TGTGCCAGCAGCTTACGCAGGGGCCGGAATAATTCACCCCTCCACTTT. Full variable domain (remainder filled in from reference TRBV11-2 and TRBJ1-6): EAGVAQSPRYKIIEKRQSVAFWCNPISGHATLYWYQQILGQGPKLLIQFQNNGVVDDSQLPKDRFSAERLKGVDSTLKIQPAKLEDSAVYLCASSLRRGRNNSPLHFGNGTRLTVT.

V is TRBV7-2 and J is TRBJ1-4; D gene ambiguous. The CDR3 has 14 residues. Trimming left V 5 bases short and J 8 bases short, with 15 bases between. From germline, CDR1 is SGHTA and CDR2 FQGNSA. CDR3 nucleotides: TGTGCCAGCAGCCCGGAACAGTGGTTGGAAAAACTGTTTTTT. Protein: CASSPEQWLEKLFF.

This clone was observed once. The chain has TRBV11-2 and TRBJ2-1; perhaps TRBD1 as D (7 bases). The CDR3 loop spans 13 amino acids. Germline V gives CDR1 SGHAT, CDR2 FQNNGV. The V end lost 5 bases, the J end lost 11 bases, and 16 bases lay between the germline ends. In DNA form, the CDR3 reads TGTGCCAGCAGCCCCTCTGGAGGGGGCAAGCAGTTCTTC. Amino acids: CASSPSGGGKQFF.

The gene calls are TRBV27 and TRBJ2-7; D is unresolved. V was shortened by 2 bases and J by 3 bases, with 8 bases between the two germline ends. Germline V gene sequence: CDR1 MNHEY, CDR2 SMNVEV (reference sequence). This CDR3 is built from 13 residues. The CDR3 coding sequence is TGTGCCAGCAGTTTAGGATACAGCTACGAGCAGTACTTC. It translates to CASSLGYSYEQYF.

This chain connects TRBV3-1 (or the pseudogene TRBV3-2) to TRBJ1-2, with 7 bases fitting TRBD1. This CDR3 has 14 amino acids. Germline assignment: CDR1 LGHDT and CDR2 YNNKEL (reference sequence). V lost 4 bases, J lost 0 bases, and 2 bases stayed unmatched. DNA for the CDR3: TGTGCCAGCAGCCCAACAGGGGCTAACTATGGCTACACCTTC. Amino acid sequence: CASSPTGANYGYTF.

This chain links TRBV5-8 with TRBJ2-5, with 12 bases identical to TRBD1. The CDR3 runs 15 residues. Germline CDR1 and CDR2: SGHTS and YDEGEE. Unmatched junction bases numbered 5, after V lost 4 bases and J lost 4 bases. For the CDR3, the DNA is TGTGCCAGCAGCACGGGACAGGGGGCGCGAGAGACCCAGTACTTC. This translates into CASSTGQGARETQYF.

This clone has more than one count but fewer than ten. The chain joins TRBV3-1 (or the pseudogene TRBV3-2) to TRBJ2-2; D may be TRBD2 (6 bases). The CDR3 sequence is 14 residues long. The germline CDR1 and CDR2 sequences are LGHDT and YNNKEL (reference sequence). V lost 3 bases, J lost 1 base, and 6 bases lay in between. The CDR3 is CASSQGGNTGELFF. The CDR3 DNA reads TGTGCCAGCAGCCAGGGAGGGAACACCGGGGAGCTGTTTTTT.

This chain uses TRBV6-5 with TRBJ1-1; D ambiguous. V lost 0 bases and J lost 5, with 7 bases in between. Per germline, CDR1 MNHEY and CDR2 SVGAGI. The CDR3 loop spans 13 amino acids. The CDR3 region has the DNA TGTGCCAGCAGTTACTCTACGGAGACTGAAGCTTTCTTT. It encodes CASSYSTETEAFF.

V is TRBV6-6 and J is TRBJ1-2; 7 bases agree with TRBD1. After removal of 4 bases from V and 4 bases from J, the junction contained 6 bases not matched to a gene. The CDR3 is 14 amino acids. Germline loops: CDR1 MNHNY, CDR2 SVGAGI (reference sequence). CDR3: CASSSTTGTYGYTF. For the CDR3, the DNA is TGTGCCAGCAGTTCAACGACAGGGACCTATGGCTACACCTTC.

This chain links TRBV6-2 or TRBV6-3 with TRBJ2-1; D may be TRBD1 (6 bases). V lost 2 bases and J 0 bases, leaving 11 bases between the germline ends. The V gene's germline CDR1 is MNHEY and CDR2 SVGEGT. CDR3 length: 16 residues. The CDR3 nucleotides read TGTGCCAGCAGTTACGTCAGGGGAAGCTCCTACAATGAGCAGTTCTTC. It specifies CASSYVRGSSYNEQFF.

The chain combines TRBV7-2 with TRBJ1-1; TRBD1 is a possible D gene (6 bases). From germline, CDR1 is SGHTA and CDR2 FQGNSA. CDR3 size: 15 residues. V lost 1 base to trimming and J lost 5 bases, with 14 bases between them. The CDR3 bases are TGTGCCAGCAGCTTAGGAGGGACATGGGGGACTGAAGCTTTCTTT. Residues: CASSLGGTWGTEAFF.

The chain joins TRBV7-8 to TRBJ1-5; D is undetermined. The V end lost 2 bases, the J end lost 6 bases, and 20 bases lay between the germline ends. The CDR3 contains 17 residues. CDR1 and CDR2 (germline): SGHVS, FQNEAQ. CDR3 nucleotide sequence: TGTGCCAGCAGCTTACTTTCCGGCCCCGGAGGGCTTCAGCCCCAGCATTTT. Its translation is CASSLLSGPGGLQPQHF.

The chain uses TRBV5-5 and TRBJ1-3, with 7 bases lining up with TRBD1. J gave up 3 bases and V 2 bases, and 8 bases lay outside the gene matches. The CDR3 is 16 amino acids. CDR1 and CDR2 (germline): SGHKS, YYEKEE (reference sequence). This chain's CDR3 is CASSFGQALGGNTIYF. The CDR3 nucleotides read TGTGCCAGCAGCTTCGGACAGGCGCTGGGTGGAAACACCATATATTTT.

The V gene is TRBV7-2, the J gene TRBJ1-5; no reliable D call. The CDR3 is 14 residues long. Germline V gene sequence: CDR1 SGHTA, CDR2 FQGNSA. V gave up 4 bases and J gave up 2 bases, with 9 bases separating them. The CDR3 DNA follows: TGTGCCAGCAGCTCCTCAGGTGGCAATCAGCCCCAGCATTTT. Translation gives CASSSSGGNQPQHF. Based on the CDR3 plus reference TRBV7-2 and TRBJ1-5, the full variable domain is GAGVSQSPSNKVTEKGKDVELRCDPISGHTALYWYRQSLGQGLEFLIYFQGNSAPDKSGLPSDRFSAERTGGSVSTLTIQRTQQEDSAVYLCASSSSGGNQPQHFGDGTRLSIL.

The CDR3: CASSPRGGANRDTQYF. CDR3 DNA: TGTGCCAGCAGCCCCCGAGGCGGGGCTAACAGGGATACGCAGTATTTT. The chain employs TRBV7-2 and TRBJ2-3; possible D gene TRBD2, 6 bases. The CDR3 length is 16 residues. Looked up from germline, CDR1 is SGHTA and CDR2 is FQGNSA. Between the trimmed V and J ends, which lost 5 bases and 6 bases, there was a span of 21 bases.

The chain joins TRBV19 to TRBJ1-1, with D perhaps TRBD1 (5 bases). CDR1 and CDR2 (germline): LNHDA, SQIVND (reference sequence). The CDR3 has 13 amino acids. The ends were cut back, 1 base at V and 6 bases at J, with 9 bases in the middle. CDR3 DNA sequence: TGTGCCAGTAGTATAGCGACAGCGCCTGAAGCTTTCTTT. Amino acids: CASSIATAPEAFF.

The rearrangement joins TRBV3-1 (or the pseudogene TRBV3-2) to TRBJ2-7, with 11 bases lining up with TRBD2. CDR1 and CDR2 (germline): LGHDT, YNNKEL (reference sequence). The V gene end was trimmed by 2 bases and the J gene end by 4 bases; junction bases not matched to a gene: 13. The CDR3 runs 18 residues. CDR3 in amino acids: CASSQFAPLAGGTYEQYF. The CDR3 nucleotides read TGTGCCAGCAGCCAATTCGCCCCCCTAGCGGGGGGCACGTACGAGCAGTACTTC.

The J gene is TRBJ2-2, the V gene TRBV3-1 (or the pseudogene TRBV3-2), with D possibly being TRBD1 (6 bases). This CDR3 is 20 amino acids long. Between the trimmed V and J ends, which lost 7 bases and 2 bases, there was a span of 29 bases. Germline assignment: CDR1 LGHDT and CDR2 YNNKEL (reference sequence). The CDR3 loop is CASKILRGRACPSNTGELFF. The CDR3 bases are TGTGCCAGCAAGATCCTCAGGGGACGGGCCTGTCCGAGCAACACCGGGGAGCTGTTTTTT.

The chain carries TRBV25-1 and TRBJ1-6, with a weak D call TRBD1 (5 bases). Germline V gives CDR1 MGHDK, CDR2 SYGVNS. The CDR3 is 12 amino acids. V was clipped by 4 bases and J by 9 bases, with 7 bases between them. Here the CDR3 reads CASSAGGSPLHF. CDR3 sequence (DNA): TGTGCCAGCAGTGCGGGGGGTTCACCCCTCCACTTT. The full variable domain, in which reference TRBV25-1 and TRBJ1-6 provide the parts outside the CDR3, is EADIYQTPRYLVIGTGKKITLECSQTMGHDKMYWYQQDPGMELHLIHYSYGVNSTEKGDLSSESTVSRIRTEHFPLTLESARPSHTSQYLCASSAGGSPLHFGNGTRLTVT.

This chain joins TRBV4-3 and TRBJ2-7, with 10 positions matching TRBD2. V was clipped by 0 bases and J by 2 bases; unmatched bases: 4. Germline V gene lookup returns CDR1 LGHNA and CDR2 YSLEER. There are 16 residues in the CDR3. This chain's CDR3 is CASSQDRSGGAYEQYF. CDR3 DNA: TGCGCCAGCAGCCAAGATAGGAGCGGGGGGGCCTACGAGCAGTACTTC.

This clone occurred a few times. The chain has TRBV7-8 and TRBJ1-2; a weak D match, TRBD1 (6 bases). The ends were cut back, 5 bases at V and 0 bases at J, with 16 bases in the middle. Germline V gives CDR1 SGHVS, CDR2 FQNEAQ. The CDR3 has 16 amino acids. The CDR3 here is CASSLGGGTANYGYTF. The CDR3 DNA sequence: TGTGCCAGCAGCCTGGGGGGGGGCACAGCTAACTATGGCTACACCTTC.

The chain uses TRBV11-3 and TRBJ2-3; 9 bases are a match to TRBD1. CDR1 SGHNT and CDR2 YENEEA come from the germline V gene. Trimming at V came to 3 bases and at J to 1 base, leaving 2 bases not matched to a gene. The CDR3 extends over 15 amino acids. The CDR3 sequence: CASSFGDRGTDTQYF. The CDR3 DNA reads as TGTGCCAGCAGCTTTGGGGACAGGGGCACAGATACGCAGTATTTT.